The text below deals with one T cell receptor beta chain. A few counts support this clone. Its specific antigen is unknown. Nothing much larger sits one base from this clone, and base qualities are not available. This record belongs to a study of sequential checkpoint blockade in melanoma (dated by TCRdb to about 2019). At the level of the whole study: Patients were randomized 1:1 to first-line nivolumab followed by ipilimumab (arm A) or ipilimumab followed by nivolumab (arm B). Both trial sequences were followed by maintenance nivolumab. The paper's findings and limits, for the study overall: Larger, independent patient cohorts are needed to validate the response-prediction model that combines TCR metrics and mutation burden.

TCRbeta CDR3 regions were immunosequenced from genomic DNA with the immunoSEQ Assay. Prior to high-throughput sequencing, genomic DNA was amplified by bias-controlled multiplex PCR. The published analysis was carried out like this. To quantify the absolute abundance of each unique TCRbeta CDR3 region, the sequences were collapsed and filtered. Clonality was defined as 1 minus Pielou's evenness and was calculated using productive rearrangements only. A previously published method was used to identify clones with significantly greater frequencies in on-treatment samples than in baseline samples. This is the immuneACCESS table as TCRdb keeps it, with only in-frame sequences that have V and J called. A part of the clones is gone; compared with another copy, unresolved V genes explain less than half, and the rest is unexplained. For V, J and clone size, that table is used; D and trimming come from the DNA. A total of around 3,500 clones appear in this sample, 40% to 55% of them only once. The ten most abundant clones make up over 40% of the sample.

Its CDR3 holds 15 amino acids, cysteine through phenylalanine. The kept DNA is CDR3 alone, 45 bases in frame from the first base. The V end loses 0 bases and the J end loses 6 bases, and a stretch of 14 bases separates them. CDR1 and CDR2, per the germline V gene, are LGHNA and YSLEER. Reading the label with the study, this specimen's treatment or condition is: randomized to nivolumab then ipilimumab (arm A) or the reverse (arm B). No trial patient had received prior DNA-damaging chemotherapy. A FACS Aria II flow cytometer was used to sort live CD3+CD8+ cells that were negative for CD19 and CD56 from thawed PBMCs. CheckMate 064, a randomized, open-label phase II trial of sequential checkpoint blockade, was the source of the samples, all of which came from patients with melanoma. Peripheral blood mononuclear cells were collected by leukapheresis, purified with Ficoll-Paque, and frozen in human serum with approximately 10% DMSO. Immediately after sorting, the purity of the sorted blood CD3+CD8+ cells was confirmed to be >95%, and DNA was then extracted.

The clonotype originates from a human donor with melanoma. The input for sequencing was CD8+ T cells sorted from blood (inferred from file names), taken from a patient given nivolumab and ipilimumab in sequence. The V and J segments used are TRBV4-3 and TRBJ1-2, with the D gene not clear enough to name. The DNA sequence follows: TGCGCCAGCAGCCAAGATGGTAACAGATTAAATGGCTACACCTTC. It is translated as CASSQDGNRLNGYTF.